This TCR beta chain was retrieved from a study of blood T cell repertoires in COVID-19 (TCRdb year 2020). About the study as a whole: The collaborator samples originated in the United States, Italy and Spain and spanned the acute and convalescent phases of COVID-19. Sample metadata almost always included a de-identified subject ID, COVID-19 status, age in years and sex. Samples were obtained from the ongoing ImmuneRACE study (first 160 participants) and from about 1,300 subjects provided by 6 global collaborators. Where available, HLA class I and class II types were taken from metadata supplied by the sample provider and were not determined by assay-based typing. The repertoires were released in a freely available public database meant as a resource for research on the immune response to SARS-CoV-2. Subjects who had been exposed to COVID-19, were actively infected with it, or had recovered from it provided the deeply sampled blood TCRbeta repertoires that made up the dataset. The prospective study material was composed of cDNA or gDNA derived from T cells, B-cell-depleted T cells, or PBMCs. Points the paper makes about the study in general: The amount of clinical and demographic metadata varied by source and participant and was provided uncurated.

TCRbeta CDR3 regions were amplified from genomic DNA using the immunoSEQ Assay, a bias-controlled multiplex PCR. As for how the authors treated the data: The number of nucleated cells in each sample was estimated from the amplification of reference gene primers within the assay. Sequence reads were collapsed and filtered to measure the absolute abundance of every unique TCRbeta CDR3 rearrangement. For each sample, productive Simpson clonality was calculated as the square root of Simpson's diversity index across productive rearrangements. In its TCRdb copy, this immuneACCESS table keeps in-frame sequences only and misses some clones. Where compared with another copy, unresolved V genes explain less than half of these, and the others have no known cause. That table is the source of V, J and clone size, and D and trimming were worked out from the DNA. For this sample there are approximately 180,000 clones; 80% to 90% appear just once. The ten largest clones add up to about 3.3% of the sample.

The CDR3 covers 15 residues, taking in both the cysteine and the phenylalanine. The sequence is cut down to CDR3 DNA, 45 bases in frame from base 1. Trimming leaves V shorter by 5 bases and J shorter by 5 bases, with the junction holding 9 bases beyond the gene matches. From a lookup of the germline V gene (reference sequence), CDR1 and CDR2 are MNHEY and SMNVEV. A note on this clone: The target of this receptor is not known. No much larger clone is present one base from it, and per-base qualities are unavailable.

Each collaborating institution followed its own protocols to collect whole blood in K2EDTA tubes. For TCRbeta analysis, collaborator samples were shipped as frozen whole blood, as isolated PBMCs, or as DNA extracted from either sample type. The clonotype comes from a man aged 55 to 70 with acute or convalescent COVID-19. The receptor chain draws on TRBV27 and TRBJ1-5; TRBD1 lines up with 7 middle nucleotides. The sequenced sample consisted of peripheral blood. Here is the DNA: TGTGCCAGCAGTATCAGACAGGGTTTGTATCAGCCCCAGCATTTT. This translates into CASSIRQGLYQPQHF.